The clone carrying this T cell receptor beta chain appeared many times. Germline CDR1 is KGHSH and CDR2 is LQKENI. The V and J ends lost 3 bases and 1 base respectively, with 9 bases between them. This CDR3 contains 14 residues. Synthesis of cDNA was accomplished via 5'RACE employing 10-nucleotide random UMIs. Every sequencing run returned over 190 million TCR-beta sequences, which were derived from 15-18 subjects. From the 5' RACE reads, TCRdb called clonotypes with MiXCR, one entry per CDR3 protein. The sample records about 66,000 distinct CDR3 sequences, 3% to 3.5% being singletons. The sample comes from a study of neurological immune-mediated disorders. Unsorted libraries were generated from 2 million PBMCs. These cells had been stored in RNAlater at -80 C.

The sample taken for sequencing was PBMCs. This clonotype originated in a man aged 40-49 years with multiple sclerosis. The chain couples TRBV18 to TRBJ1-1; no clear D gene. CDR3 bases: TGTGCCAGCTCACCCTCCCCCGGGAACACTGAAGCTTTCTTT. Translated, it gives CASSPSPGNTEAFF.